The clone carrying this TCR beta chain was detected a few times. The sample belongs to a study of blood T cell repertoires in COVID-19. Across the whole study: Sites in the United States, Italy and Spain provided acute and convalescent COVID-19 samples.

Enrollees, about 18 to 89 years old, lived in roughly 24 US areas. Symptom resolution, clearance, or two negative PCRs marked donors in Cohort 3 as recovered. The authors' processing: Researchers report that nucleated cell counts were estimated from reference gene primer amplification. Only in-frame clones appear in the TCRdb table, and some are missing; sequencing was by immunoSEQ multiplex PCR. V, J and clone size are those of that table, while D and trimming were read from the DNA. The repertoire has 150,000 to 200,000 clones, roughly four fifths of them found once; the top ten carry roughly 11%. CDR3 length: 14 amino acids. Germline CDR1 and CDR2: MNHEY and SMNVEV (reference sequence). With 7 bases removed from V and 1 base from J, the gap between germline ends came to 14 bases.

The chain combines TRBV27 with TRBJ2-7, with a tentative D call TRBD2 (5 bases). This sequence was found in a man aged 50 or older who had recovered from COVID-19. Sequences were obtained from PBMCs or T cells enriched from blood (not recorded which). CDR3 residues: CASKLRERSYEQYF. The CDR3 region has the DNA TGTGCCAGCAAATTAAGGGAGAGGTCCTACGAGCAGTACTTC.